These 30 T cell receptor beta chains share one sample of origin, sequenced in a study of CD8+ T cells in alopecia areata. Once RNA had been extracted, it was reverse transcribed into cDNA to act as the sequencing template. The method was immunoSEQ multiplex PCR; TCRdb's version includes in-frame clones alone and lacks a portion of them. The sample holds approximately 220,000 clones, roughly two fifths seen once. The treatment here: oral pan-JAK inhibitor, 5-10 mg twice daily. Sequencing was performed on CD4+ T cells sorted from blood, taken around week 34, from a patient treated with tofacitinib. The source is a human donor with alopecia areata.

The table lists this clone with a count of one. CDR3 sequence reads: CAWGVISGNTIYF. The CDR3 DNA is TGTGCCTGGGGAGTCATCTCTGGAAACACCATATATTTT. V is TRBV30 and J is TRBJ1-3; D call uncertain. Germline-derived CDR1 and CDR2 are GTSNPN and SVGIG (reference sequence). With 5 bases removed from V and 0 bases from J, the gap between germline ends came to 8 bases. The CDR3 is 13 amino acids.

Concerning this clone: Other DNA sequences of this sample code for an identical CDR3. The chain joins TRBV29-1 to TRBJ1-4, with D possibly matching TRBD1 (5 bases). This CDR3 is built from 12 residues. The germline V gene encodes CDR1 SQVTM and CDR2 ANQGSEA. V was cut by 4 bases and J by 6 bases, with 9 bases left in between. The CDR3 loop is CSVAGTDEKLFF. The CDR3 DNA is TGCAGCGTTGCCGGGACGGATGAAAAACTGTTTTTT.

The chain couples TRBV30 to TRBJ1-2; D may be TRBD1 (6 bases). The V end lost 7 bases, the J end lost 1 base, and 10 bases lay between the germline ends. Germline assignment: CDR1 GTSNPN and CDR2 SVGIG (reference sequence). The CDR3 contains 12 residues. The CDR3 region is CASSQGNYGYTF. DNA for the CDR3: TGTGCCTCCTCACAGGGTAACTATGGCTACACCTTC.

With respect to this clone: The sample has other DNA sequences that encode this CDR3 too. This chain uses TRBV30 with TRBJ2-6; D not certain. V was clipped by 4 bases and J by 1 base, with 2 bases between them. The CDR3 is 12 residues long. Germline V gives CDR1 GTSNPN, CDR2 SVGIG (reference sequence). The chain's CDR3 is CAWTSGANVLTF. DNA of the CDR3: TGTGCCTGGACTTCTGGGGCCAACGTCCTGACTTTC.

The chain joins TRBV29-1 to TRBJ1-1; D possibly corresponds to TRBD1 (5 bases). There are 13 residues in the CDR3. Germline loops: CDR1 SQVTM, CDR2 ANQGSEA. Trimming pared 3 bases from V and 0 bases from J, leaving 8 bases between. CDR3 nucleotides: TGCAGCGTTGAGGGGGTCATGAACACTGAAGCTTTCTTT. This translates into CSVEGVMNTEAFF.

The chain recombines TRBV29-1 with TRBJ2-7; TRBD1 might be the D (5 bases). Trimming left V 1 base short and J 5 bases short, with 12 bases between. In germline, CDR1 is SQVTM, CDR2 ANQGSEA. This CDR3 has 13 residues. The chain's CDR3 is CSVEVGPGNEQYF. CDR3 DNA: TGCAGCGTTGAAGTCGGTCCAGGGAACGAGCAGTACTTC.

This clone was seen a handful of times. V is TRBV10-3 and J is TRBJ2-2; 7 bases fit TRBD1. Trimming removed 5 bases from V and 1 base from J; junction bases left unmatched: 1. CDR1 is ENHRY and CDR2 is SYGVKD in the germline V gene. CDR3 size: 14 residues. The CDR3 loop reads CAISWDRNTGELFF. The DNA of the CDR3 is TGTGCCATCAGTTGGGACAGGAACACCGGGGAGCTGTTTTTT.

This clone was found a few times. V usage is TRBV19 and J usage is TRBJ1-2, with TRBD1 matching over 9 bases. The V gene end was trimmed by 3 bases and the J gene end by 9 bases; junction bases not matched to a gene: 8. The CDR3 has 14 residues. CDR1 is LNHDA, CDR2 SQIVND, per germline (reference sequence). Written as DNA, the CDR3 is TGTGCCAGTAGTATCTCAGGGACAGGGCAGAGCTACACCTTC. It codes for CASSISGTGQSYTF.

V usage is TRBV7-9 and J usage is TRBJ2-7; D is perhaps TRBD2 (5 bases). CDR3 length equals 13 residues. V gave up 5 bases and J gave up 4 bases, with 12 bases separating them. Germline-derived CDR1 and CDR2 are SEHNR and FQNEAQ (reference sequence). The CDR3: CASSPGRGYEQYF. The CDR3 bases are TGTGCCAGCAGCCCCGGCCGAGGGTACGAGCAGTACTTC.

The chain combines TRBV2 with TRBJ2-1; perhaps TRBD1 as D (5 bases). V was pared by 5 bases and J by 0 bases, with 11 bases between. The V gene's germline CDR1 is SNHLY and CDR2 FYNNEI. This CDR3 has 15 amino acids. CDR3 in amino acids: CASSYRLSSYNEQFF. CDR3 nucleotide sequence: TGTGCCAGCAGTTACAGGTTAAGCTCCTACAATGAGCAGTTCTTC.

The sample holds a few counts of this clone. The chain couples TRBV7-2 to TRBJ2-3; D unclear. The CDR3 runs to 12 residues. From germline, CDR1 is SGHTA and CDR2 FQGNSA. The V end lost 8 bases, the J end lost 6 bases, and 12 bases lay between the germline ends. The CDR3 sequence is CASRPLTDTQYF. The CDR3 DNA reads as TGTGCCAGCCGACCCCTCACGGATACGCAGTATTTT.

The V gene is TRBV30, the J gene TRBJ1-1; no clear D gene. With 0 bases removed from V and 4 bases from J, the gap between germline ends came to 12 bases. Per germline, CDR1 GTSNPN and CDR2 SVGIG (reference sequence). The CDR3 consists of 14 residues. The CDR3 DNA reads TGTGCCTGGAGTGTTAAGGGTACTAGCACTGAAGCTTTCTTT. This sequence encodes CAWSVKGTSTEAFF.

This chain links TRBV19 with TRBJ1-5, with 10 nucleotides matching TRBD1. This CDR3 spans 13 amino acids. Per the germline V gene, CDR1 is LNHDA and CDR2 is SQIVND (reference sequence). J was trimmed by 4 bases and V by 8 bases; bases with no gene match: 2. CDR3 sequence reads: CASWDRGNQPQHF. Written as DNA, the CDR3 is TGTGCCAGTTGGGACAGGGGAAATCAGCCCCAGCATTTT.

V is TRBV9 and J is TRBJ2-3; D uncertain. Trimming left V 0 bases short and J 5 bases short, with 10 bases between. The CDR3 is 14 residues long. Germline V gives CDR1 SGDLS, CDR2 YYNGEE. DNA of the CDR3: TGTGCCAGCAGCGTAGCCCAGATCGGAGATACGCAGTATTTT. This codes for CASSVAQIGDTQYF.

CDR3 amino acids: CASRETYVSYEQYF. The CDR3 DNA reads as TGTGCCAGCAGAGAAACATATGTATCCTACGAGCAGTACTTC. This rearrangement joins TRBV2 to TRBJ2-7; D uncertain. The ends were cut back, 6 bases at V and 1 base at J, with 13 bases in the middle. The CDR3 covers 14 residues. The V gene's germline CDR1 is SNHLY and CDR2 FYNNEI.

A few counts support this clone. The chain carries TRBV4-2 and TRBJ1-1; D not certain. V was shortened by 4 bases and J by 3 bases, with 12 bases between the two germline ends. CDR1 is LGHNA and CDR2 is YNFKEQ in the germline V gene. The CDR3 loop spans 14 amino acids. CDR3: CASSREGRDTEAFF. The CDR3 DNA follows: TGTGCCAGCAGCCGCGAAGGAAGGGACACTGAAGCTTTCTTT.

This clone was recorded a few times. J is TRBJ1-1 and V is TRBV30; 9 bases are a match to TRBD1. Germline values: CDR1 GTSNPN, CDR2 SVGIG (reference sequence). V trimming: 0 bases; J trimming: 8 bases; junction bases outside the gene matches: 4. The CDR3 consists of 13 residues. Here the CDR3 DNA reads TGTGCCTGGAGTGTCCCGGGACAGGGAGAAGCTTTCTTT. The encoded protein is CAWSVPGQGEAFF.

In this sample, this clone turned up a few times. This rearrangement joins TRBV5-5 to TRBJ2-3, with TRBD2 as a possible D gene (6 bases). CDR1 SGHKS and CDR2 YYEKEE come from the germline V gene (reference sequence). V lost 0 bases and J 10 bases, leaving 9 bases between the germline ends. CDR3 length: 12 amino acids. Here the CDR3 DNA reads TGTGCCAGCAGCTTGGCGGGGGAGGCGCAGTATTTT. It encodes CASSLAGEAQYF. Complete variable domain (other parts from reference TRBV5-5 and TRBJ2-3): DAGVTQSPTHLIKTRGQQVTLRCSPISGHKSVSWYQQVLGQGPQFIFQYYEKEERGRGNFPDRFSARQFPNYSSELNVNALLLGDSALYLCASSLAGEAQYFGPGTRLTVL.

This sequence joins TRBV7-9 and TRBJ1-2, with a possible D match to TRBD1 (5 bases). This CDR3 is 12 amino acids long. Germline CDR1 SEHNR, CDR2 FQNEAQ (reference sequence). The V gene lost 5 bases and the J gene lost 8 bases, with 12 bases spanning the gap. CDR3 coding DNA: TGTGCCAGCAGCCTAACAGGCGCGGGCTACACCTTC. Amino acids: CASSLTGAGYTF.

The rearrangement uses TRBV4-1 and TRBJ1-2; possibly TRBD1 for D (5 bases). Trimming left V 0 bases short and J 1 base short, with 15 bases between. Germline V gene sequence: CDR1 MGHRA, CDR2 YSYEKL. This CDR3 is built from 17 residues. DNA for the CDR3: TGCGCCAGCAGCCAAGAGTCAGGGAGGGTGATTAACTATGGCTACACCTTC. Translating it yields CASSQESGRVINYGYTF.

The sample holds a few counts of this clone. One end of the junction is discordant with germline, which a read error may explain. This sequence joins TRBV15 and TRBJ2-7, with D possibly being TRBD2 (6 bases). Germline V lookup: CDR1 LNHNV, CDR2 YYDKDF (reference sequence). This CDR3 contains 13 residues. CDR3 region: CATSRDSIAELYF. The DNA of the CDR3 is TGTGCCACCAGCAGAGATAGCATAGCGGAGCTGTACTTC.

The chain uses TRBV14 and TRBJ1-1; TRBD1 agrees at 7 bases. Germline V gene data show CDR1 as SGHDN and CDR2 as FVKESK. The J segment lost 3 bases and the V segment lost 1 base, leaving 2 bases of the junction unmatched. The CDR3 extends over 14 amino acids. This CDR3 is CASSQGQGDTEAFF. In nucleotides, the CDR3 is TGTGCCAGCAGCCAAGGACAGGGCGACACTGAAGCTTTCTTT.

The rearrangement links TRBV7-9 to TRBJ2-3; 8 bases line up with TRBD2. J lost 3 bases, V lost 4 bases, and 6 bases had no gene match. Germline V gives CDR1 SEHNR, CDR2 FQNEAQ (reference sequence). The CDR3 runs to 15 residues. For the CDR3, the DNA is TGTGCCAGCAGCTCCGCGGGGACTAGGACAGATACGCAGTATTTT. It translates to CASSSAGTRTDTQYF.

This clone was counted between two and nine times. This chain links TRBV6-1 with TRBJ2-1; D tentatively reads TRBD1 or TRBD2 (7 bases each). V lost 6 bases and J lost 6, with 15 bases in between. Germline V gene data show CDR1 as MNHNS and CDR2 as SASEGT. The CDR3 runs 14 residues. CDR3 DNA sequence: TGTGCCAGCAGACGACAGGGAGGGGGCAATGAGCAGTTCTTC. Its translation is CASRRQGGGNEQFF.

This clone was counted between two and nine times. The chain has TRBV7-8 and TRBJ1-6; D might be TRBD1 (5 bases). Germline V gives CDR1 SGHVS, CDR2 FQNEAQ. V lost 1 base and J 9 bases, leaving 10 bases between the germline ends. This CDR3 is built from 14 residues. As DNA, the CDR3 is TGTGCCAGCAGCTTAGAGGGGTGGGGTTCACCCCTCCACTTT. Translation: CASSLEGWGSPLHF.

This sequence joins TRBV29-1 and TRBJ2-2, with TRBD2 matching over 11 bases. Trimming at V came to 6 bases and at J to 4 bases, leaving 22 bases not matched to a gene. In germline, CDR1 is SQVTM, CDR2 ANQGSEA. CDR3 length equals 20 residues. The CDR3 DNA is TGCAGCGTCAAGGATCGCAGCGTTACTAGCGGGGGAGGTAGCACCGGGGAGCTGTTTTTT. Translation gives CSVKDRSVTSGGGSTGELFF.

The chain is built from TRBV27 and TRBJ1-2; TRBD1 matches at 8 bases. This CDR3 has 13 residues. The germline CDR1 and CDR2 sequences are MNHEY and SMNVEV (reference sequence). Trimming cost V 3 bases and J 4 bases; bases outside gene matches: 1. This CDR3 is CASSLDRAYGYTF. CDR3 nucleotides: TGTGCCAGCAGTTTGGACAGGGCCTATGGCTACACCTTC.

In DNA form, the CDR3 reads TGTGCTAGTGGTTTGGTAATGGACAGGGGGTTCAAGCAGTACTTC. As protein: CASGLVMDRGFKQYF. The V gene is TRBV12-5, the J gene TRBJ2-7, with 10 bases matching TRBD1. Looked up from germline, CDR1 is LGHNT and CDR2 is FRNRAP. The CDR3 is 15 amino acids. V shed 0 bases, J shed 8 bases, and the junction held 7 bases outside the gene matches.

This clone was seen more than once but under ten times. The rearrangement links TRBV19 to TRBJ1-1; D is unclear. V lost 7 bases, J lost 0 bases, and 6 bases lay in between. CDR3 length: 12 amino acids. Germline-derived CDR1 and CDR2 are LNHDA and SQIVND (reference sequence). This CDR3 reads CASIAVNTEAFF. The CDR3 nucleotides read TGTGCCAGTATAGCGGTGAACACTGAAGCTTTCTTT.

The chain links TRBV6-1 to TRBJ1-2, with 9 positions matching TRBD1. This CDR3 region has 13 residues. The germline V gene has CDR1 MNHNS and CDR2 SASEGT. Trimming at V came to 7 bases and at J to 8 bases, leaving 8 bases not matched to a gene. CDR3 amino acids: CASKKTGGWGYTF. In nucleotides, the CDR3 is TGTGCCAGCAAAAAAACAGGGGGCTGGGGCTACACCTTC.